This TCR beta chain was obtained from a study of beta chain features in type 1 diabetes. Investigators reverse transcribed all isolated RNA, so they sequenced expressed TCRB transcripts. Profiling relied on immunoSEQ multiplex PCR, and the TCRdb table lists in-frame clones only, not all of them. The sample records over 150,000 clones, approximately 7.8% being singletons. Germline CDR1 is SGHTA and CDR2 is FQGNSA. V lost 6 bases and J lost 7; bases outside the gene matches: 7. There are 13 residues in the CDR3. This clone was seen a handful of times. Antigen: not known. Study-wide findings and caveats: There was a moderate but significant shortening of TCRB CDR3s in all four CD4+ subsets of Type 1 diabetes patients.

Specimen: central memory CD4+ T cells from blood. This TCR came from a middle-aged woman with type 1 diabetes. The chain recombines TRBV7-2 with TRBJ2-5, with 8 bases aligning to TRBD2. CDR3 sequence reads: CASRPAGGVTQYF. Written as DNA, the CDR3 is TGTGCCAGCAGACCCGCCGGGGGGGTGACCCAGTACTTC.